This is a list of T cell receptor beta chains from one sample in a study of early T cells in non-severe SARS-CoV-2 infection. TCRdb ran MiXCR on the 5' RACE reads and lists one entry per CDR3 protein. This sample carries about 110,000 distinct CDR3 sequences, 10% to 15% of them seen once, and the ten largest clones take less than 4.5%. Sample: whole blood, taken at baseline. All receptors derive from an adult who was a healthcare worker with PCR-confirmed SARS-CoV-2 infection or an uninfected control (not recorded which). The CDR3 runs from the conserved cysteine through the conserved F or W. D genes are given only for firm matches. For some rows the clone size is stated as once, few or many, or as a class when expanded; others skip it.

clone size	V gene	D gene	J gene	CDR3 DNA	CDR3 protein
.	TRBV7-2	.	TRBJ2-1	TGTGCCAGCAGCTTAGGGGCGGGGAGATCCTACAATGAGCAGTTCTTC	CASSLGAGRSYNEQFF
few	TRBV11-2	TRBD2	TRBJ2-1	TGTGCCAGCAGCCCCACCCACCCGGGACTAGCGGGAGCTACTGGTGAGCAGTTCTTC	CASSPTHPGLAGATGEQFF
few	TRBV7-9	.	TRBJ2-3	TGTGCCAGCAGCTTATCATCGGATACGCAGTATTTT	CASSLSSDTQYF
.	TRBV19	.	TRBJ1-5	TGTGCCAGTAGTATCGTCCAGGGGCTTAGCAATCAGCCCCAGCATTTT	CASSIVQGLSNQPQHF
few	TRBV7-8	.	TRBJ1-1	TGTGCCAGCAGCTTAAGCTTACAGGGTGAAGCTTTCTTT	CASSLSLQGEAFF
many	TRBV7-9	TRBD1	TRBJ1-6	TGTGCCAGCAGCACCGGACAGGGTGGTTCACCCCTCCACTTT	CASSTGQGGSPLHF
.	TRBV28	TRBD1	TRBJ2-1	TGTGCCAGCAGTTCCTCGACAGGGGGGCGGACTGGTGAGCAGTTCTTC	CASSSSTGGRTGEQFF
.	TRBV9	TRBD1	TRBJ1-2	TGTGCCAGCAGCGAAGGACAGGGGGAAGACTATGGCTACACCTTC	CASSEGQGEDYGYTF
many	TRBV11-2	.	TRBJ1-1	TGTGCCAGCAGCTTCGAAGGCACTGAAGCTTTCTTT	CASSFEGTEAFF
.	TRBV7-6	.	TRBJ2-3	TGTGCCAGCAGCTTATACCCGGGGCTCACAGATACGCAGTATTTT	CASSLYPGLTDTQYF
few	TRBV7-9	.	TRBJ1-1	TGTGCCAGCAGCTCCCCTGTAGGGGCTAACGAAGCTTTCTTT	CASSSPVGANEAFF